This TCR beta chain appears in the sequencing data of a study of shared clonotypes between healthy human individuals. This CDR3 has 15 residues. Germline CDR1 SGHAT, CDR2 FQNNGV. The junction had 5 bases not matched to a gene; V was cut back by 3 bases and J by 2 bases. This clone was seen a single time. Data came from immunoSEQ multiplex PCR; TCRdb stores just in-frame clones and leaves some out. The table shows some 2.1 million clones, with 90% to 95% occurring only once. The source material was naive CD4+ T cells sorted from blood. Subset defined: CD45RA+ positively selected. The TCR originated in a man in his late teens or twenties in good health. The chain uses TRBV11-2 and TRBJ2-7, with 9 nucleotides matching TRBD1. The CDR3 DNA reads TGTGCCAGCAGCTTCCTCGGACAGGGGACCTACGAGCAGTACTTC. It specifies CASSFLGQGTYEQYF.